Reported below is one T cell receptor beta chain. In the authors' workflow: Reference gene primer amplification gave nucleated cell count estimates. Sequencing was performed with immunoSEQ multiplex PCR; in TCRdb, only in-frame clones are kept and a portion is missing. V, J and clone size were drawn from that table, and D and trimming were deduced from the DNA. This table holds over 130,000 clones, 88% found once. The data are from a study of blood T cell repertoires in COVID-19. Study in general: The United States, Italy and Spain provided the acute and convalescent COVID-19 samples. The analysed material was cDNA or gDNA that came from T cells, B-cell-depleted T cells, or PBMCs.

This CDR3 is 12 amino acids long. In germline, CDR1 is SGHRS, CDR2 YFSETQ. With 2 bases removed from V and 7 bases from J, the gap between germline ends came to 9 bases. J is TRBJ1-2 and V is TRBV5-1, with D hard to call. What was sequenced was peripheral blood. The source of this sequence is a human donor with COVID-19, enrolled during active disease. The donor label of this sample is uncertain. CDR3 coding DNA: TGCGCCAGCAGCTTAGGCGGGGTTGGCTACACCTTC. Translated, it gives CASSLGGVGYTF.